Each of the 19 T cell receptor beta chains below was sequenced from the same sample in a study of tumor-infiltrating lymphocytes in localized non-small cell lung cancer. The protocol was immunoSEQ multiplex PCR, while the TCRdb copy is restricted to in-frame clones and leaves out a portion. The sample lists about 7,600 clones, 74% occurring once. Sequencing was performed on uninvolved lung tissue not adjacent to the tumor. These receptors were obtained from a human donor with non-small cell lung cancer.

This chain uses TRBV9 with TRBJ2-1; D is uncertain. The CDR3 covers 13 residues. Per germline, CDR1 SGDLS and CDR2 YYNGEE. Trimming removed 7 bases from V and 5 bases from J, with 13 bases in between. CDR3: CASGAISHNEQFF. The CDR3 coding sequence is TGTGCCAGCGGAGCTATTTCCCACAATGAGCAGTTCTTC.

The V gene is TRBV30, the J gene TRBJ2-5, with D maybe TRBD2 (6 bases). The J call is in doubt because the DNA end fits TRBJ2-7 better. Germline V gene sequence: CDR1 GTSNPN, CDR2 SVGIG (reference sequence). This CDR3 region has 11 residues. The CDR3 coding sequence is TGTGCCTGGAGCCCCGGGGGCGAGCAGTACTTC. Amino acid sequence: CAWSPGGEQYF.

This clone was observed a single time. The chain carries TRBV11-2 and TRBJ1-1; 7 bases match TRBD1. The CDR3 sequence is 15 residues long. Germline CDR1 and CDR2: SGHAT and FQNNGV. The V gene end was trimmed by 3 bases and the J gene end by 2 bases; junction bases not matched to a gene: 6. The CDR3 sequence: CASSFKQGLNTEAFF. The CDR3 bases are TGTGCCAGCAGCTTTAAACAGGGGCTTAACACTGAAGCTTTCTTT.

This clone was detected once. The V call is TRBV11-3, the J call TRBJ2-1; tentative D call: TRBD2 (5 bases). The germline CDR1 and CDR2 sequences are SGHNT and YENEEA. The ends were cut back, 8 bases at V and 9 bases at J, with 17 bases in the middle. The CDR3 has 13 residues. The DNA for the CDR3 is TGTGCCAGCGAGAGTCGGGGTCCCGGTGAGCAGTTCTTC. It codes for CASESRGPGEQFF.

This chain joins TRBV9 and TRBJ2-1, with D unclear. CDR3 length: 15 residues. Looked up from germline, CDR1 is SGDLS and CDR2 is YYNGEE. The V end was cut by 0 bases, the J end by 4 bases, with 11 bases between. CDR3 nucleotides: TGTGCCAGCAGCGTAGCTCCCTTACCATACAATGAGCAGTTCTTC. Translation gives CASSVAPLPYNEQFF. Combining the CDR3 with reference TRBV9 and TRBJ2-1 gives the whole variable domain DSGVTQTPKHLITATGQRVTLRCSPRSGDLSVYWYQQSLDQGLQFLIQYYNGEERAKGNILERFSAQQFPDLHSELNLSSLELGDSALYFCASSVAPLPYNEQFFGPGTRLTVL.

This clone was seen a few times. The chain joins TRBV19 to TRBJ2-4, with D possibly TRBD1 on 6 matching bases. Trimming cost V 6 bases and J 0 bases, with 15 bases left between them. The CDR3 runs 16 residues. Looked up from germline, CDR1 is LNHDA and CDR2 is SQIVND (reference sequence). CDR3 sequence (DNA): TGTGCCAGTAGCTCTAGACAGGCCTTAGCCAAAAACATTCAGTACTTC. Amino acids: CASSSRQALAKNIQYF. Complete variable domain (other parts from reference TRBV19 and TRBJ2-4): DGGITQSPKYLFRKEGQNVTLSCEQNLNHDAMYWYRQDPGQGLRLIYYSQIVNDFQKGDIAEGYSVSREKKESFPLTVTSAQKNPTAFYLCASSSRQALAKNIQYFGAGTRLSVL.

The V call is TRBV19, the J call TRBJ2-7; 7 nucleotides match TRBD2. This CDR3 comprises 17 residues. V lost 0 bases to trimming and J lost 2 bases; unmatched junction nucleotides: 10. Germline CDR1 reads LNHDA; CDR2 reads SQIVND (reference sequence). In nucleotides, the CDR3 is TGTGCCAGTAGTATAGAAATCGGGGGGACGTCCCCCTACGAGCAGTACTTC. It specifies CASSIEIGGTSPYEQYF.

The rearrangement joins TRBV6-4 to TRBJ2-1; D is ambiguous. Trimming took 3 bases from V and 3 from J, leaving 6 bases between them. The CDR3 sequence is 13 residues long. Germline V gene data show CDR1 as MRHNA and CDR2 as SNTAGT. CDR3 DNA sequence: TGTGCCAGCAGTGATGCGGACTACAATGAGCAGTTCTTC. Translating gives CASSDADYNEQFF.

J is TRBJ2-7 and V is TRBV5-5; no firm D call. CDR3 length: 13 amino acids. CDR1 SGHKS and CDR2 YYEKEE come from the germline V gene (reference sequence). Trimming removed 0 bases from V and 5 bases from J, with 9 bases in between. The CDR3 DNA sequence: TGTGCCAGCAGCTTGGCAAAGCGCGACGAGCAGTACTTC. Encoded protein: CASSLAKRDEQYF.

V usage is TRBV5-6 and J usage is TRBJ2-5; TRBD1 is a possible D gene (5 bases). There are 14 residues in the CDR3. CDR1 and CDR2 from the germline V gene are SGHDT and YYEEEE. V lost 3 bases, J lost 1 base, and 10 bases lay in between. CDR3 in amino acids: CASSSPGPQETQYF. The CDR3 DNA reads TGTGCCAGCAGCTCTCCAGGGCCCCAAGAGACCCAGTACTTC.

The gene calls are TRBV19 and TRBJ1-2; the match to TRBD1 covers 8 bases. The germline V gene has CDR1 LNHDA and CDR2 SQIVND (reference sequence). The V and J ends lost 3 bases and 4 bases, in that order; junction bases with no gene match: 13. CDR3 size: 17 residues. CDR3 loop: CASSIGTGAILGYGYTF. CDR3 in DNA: TGTGCCAGTAGTATCGGGACAGGTGCGATTCTGGGCTATGGCTACACCTTC. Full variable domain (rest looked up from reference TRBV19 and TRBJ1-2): DGGITQSPKYLFRKEGQNVTLSCEQNLNHDAMYWYRQDPGQGLRLIYYSQIVNDFQKGDIAEGYSVSREKKESFPLTVTSAQKNPTAFYLCASSIGTGAILGYGYTFGSGTRLTVV.

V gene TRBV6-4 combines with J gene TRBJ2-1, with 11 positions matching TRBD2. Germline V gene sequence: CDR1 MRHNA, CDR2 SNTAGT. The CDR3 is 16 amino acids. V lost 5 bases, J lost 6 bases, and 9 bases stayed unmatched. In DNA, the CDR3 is TGTGCCAGCAGTAGATCCGGGACTAGCGGACCCAATGAGCAGTTCTTC. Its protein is CASSRSGTSGPNEQFF.

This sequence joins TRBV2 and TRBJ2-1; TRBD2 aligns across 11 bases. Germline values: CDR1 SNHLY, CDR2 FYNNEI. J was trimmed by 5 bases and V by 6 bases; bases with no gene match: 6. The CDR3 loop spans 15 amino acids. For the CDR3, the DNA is TGTGCCAGCAGATCGGGACTAGCGGTTAACAATGAGCAGTTCTTC. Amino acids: CASRSGLAVNNEQFF.

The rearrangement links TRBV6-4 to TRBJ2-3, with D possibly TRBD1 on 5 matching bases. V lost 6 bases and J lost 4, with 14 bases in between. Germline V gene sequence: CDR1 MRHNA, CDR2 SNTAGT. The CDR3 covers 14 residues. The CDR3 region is CASSPGQEADTQYF. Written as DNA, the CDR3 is TGTGCCAGCAGCCCCGGACAAGAAGCAGATACGCAGTATTTT.

CDR3 region: CASSLRGNRGHEQYF. The CDR3 bases are TGTGCCAGCAGCTTAAGGGGAAACAGGGGCCACGAGCAGTACTTC. The rearrangement joins TRBV11-2 to TRBJ2-7; 7 bases line up with TRBD1. The CDR3 contains 15 residues. From germline, CDR1 is SGHAT and CDR2 FQNNGV. J was trimmed by 5 bases and V by 2 bases; bases with no gene match: 9.

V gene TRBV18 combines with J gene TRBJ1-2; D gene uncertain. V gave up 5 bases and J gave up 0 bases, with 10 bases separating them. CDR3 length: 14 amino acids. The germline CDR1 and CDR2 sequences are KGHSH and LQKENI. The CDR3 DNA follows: TGTGCCAGCTCAGTAGAAGGGACTAACTATGGCTACACCTTC. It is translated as CASSVEGTNYGYTF.

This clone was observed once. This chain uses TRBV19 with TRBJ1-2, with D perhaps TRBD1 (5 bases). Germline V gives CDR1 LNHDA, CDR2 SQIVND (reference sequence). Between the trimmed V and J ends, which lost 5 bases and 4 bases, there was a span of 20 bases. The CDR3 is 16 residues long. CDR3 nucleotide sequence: TGTGCCAGTAGTGGCGGCGCAGGGTGGGAGGGCTATGGCTACACCTTC. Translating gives CASSGGAGWEGYGYTF.

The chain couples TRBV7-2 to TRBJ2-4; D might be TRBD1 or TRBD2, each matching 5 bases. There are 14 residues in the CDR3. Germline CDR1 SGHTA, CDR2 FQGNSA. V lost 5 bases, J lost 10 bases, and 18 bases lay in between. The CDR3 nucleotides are TGTGCCAGCAGCAAAACGGGGCCCAAACAGATTCAGTACTTC. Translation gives CASSKTGPKQIQYF.

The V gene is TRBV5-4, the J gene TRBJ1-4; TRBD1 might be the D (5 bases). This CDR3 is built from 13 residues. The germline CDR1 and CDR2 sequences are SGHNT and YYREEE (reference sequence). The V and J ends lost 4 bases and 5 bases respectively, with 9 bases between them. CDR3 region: CASSGGRNEKLFF. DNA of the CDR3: TGTGCCAGCAGCGGGGGACGGAATGAAAAACTGTTTTTT.